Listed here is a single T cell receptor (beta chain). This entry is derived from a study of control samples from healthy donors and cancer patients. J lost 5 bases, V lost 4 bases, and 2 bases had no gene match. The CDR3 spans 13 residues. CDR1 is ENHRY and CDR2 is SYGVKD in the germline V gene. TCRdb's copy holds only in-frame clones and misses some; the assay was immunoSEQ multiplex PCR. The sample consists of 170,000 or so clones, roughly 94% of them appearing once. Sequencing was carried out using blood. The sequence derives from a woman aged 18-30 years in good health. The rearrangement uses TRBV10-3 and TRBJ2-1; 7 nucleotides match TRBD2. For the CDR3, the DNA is TGTGCCATCAGTGTGACTAGCAACAATGAGCAGTTCTTC. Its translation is CAISVTSNNEQFF.